The rows below give T cell receptor beta chains drawn from one sample of a study of shared clonotypes between healthy human individuals. The method was immunoSEQ multiplex PCR; TCRdb's version includes in-frame clones alone and lacks a portion of them. The sample yields over a million clones, approximately 98% seen once. Sequencing input: naive CD4+ T cells sorted from blood. The receptor set was obtained from a man aged 25-45 years in good health. Both conserved end residues are part of each CDR3. The D gene is left open where the match is weak. Expanded clones are given a class, and other clones once, few, many or no size at all.

>14|TRBV15|TRBD2|.|TRBJ2-7
TGTGCCACCAGCATCACTAGCGGGAGTCGGGAGCAGTACTTC
CATSITSGSREQYF
>15|TRBV2|TRBD1|.|TRBJ1-4
TGTGCCAGCAGGAAGCCGGGACAGGGGGATGAAAAACTGTTTTTT
CASRKPGQGDEKLFF
>14|TRBV27|.|.|TRBJ1-5
TGTGCCAGCAGTTTTGCGGGGGGGAATCAGCCCCAGCATTTT
CASSFAGGNQPQHF
>13|TRBV10-2|.|.|TRBJ1-1
TGCGCCAGCAGTCCGAGTGGGAACACTGAAGCTTTCTTT
CASSPSGNTEAFF
>13|TRBV28|TRBD1|.|TRBJ1-2
TGTGCCAGCGTAGGGGACAGAAGGTCTGGCTACACCTTC
CASVGDRRSGYTF
>15|TRBV5-1|TRBD1|.|TRBJ1-1
TGCGCCAGCAGCCTTCGGACAGGGCAGGACACTGAAGCTTTCTTT
CASSLRTGQDTEAFF
>13|TRBV14|.|.|TRBJ2-7
TGTGCCAGCAGCCAAGGGGTCCGAGACGAGCAGTACTTC
CASSQGVRDEQYF
>14|TRBV11-2|TRBD1|.|TRBJ2-5
TGTGCCAGCAGCTGGACAACAGGGGGAGAGACCCAGTACTTC
CASSWTTGGETQYF
>17|TRBV13|TRBD2|.|TRBJ2-7
TGTGCCAGCAGCCCTGAGGGGCTAGCGGGATTGGCATACGAGCAGTACTTC
CASSPEGLAGLAYEQYF
>15|TRBV6-5|TRBD1|.|TRBJ2-2
TGTGCCAGCAGGACCTTGGACAGGGAAGGCGGGGAGCTGTTTTTT
CASRTLDREGGELFF
>16|TRBV18|TRBD2|.|TRBJ2-5
TGTGCCAGCTCACCACGGGGACTAGCGGGAGTAGAGACCCAGTACTTC
CASSPRGLAGVETQYF
>14|TRBV28|.|.|TRBJ1-5
TGTGCCAGCAGGGCCCCGGAGACCATCAAGCCCCAGCATTTT
CASRAPETIKPQHF
>14|TRBV9|.|once|TRBJ2-7
TGTGCCAGCAGTCGCACCGAGTTCTCCTACGAGCAGTACTTC
CASSRTEFSYEQYF
>12|TRBV28|TRBD2|.|TRBJ2-7
TGTGCCGTCCCGAGCGGGAGTCACGAGCAGTACTTC
CAVPSGSHEQYF
>15|TRBV18|TRBD1|.|TRBJ2-1
TGTGCCAGCTCACCAAGGACAGGGCCCTACAATGAGCAGTTCTTC
CASSPRTGPYNEQFF
>13|TRBV7-6|.|.|TRBJ1-2
TGTGCCAGCAGTTCAGAAGGGGGACGGGGCTACACCTTC
CASSSEGGRGYTF
>16|TRBV5-4|.|.|TRBJ2-7
TGTGCCAGCAGCCCAAACCCCGGGCGGGGAACCTACGAGCAGTACTTC
CASSPNPGRGTYEQYF
>14|TRBV7-3|.|.|TRBJ1-1
TGTGCCAGCAGCTTAAGGGGAGCGAACACTGAAGCTTTCTTT
CASSLRGANTEAFF
>14|TRBV19|.|once|TRBJ1-2
TGTGCCAGTACGGAACGCCAGCCGAACTATGGCTACACCTTC
CASTERQPNYGYTF
>12|TRBV19|.|.|TRBJ2-1
TGTGCCAGTAGTATGGATTCCAATGAGCAGTTCTTC
CASSMDSNEQFF
>18|TRBV4-1|TRBD2|once|TRBJ2-7
TGCGCCAGCAGCCAAGGCGGGTCAAATAGCGGGATCGGGTACGAGCAGTACTTC
CASSQGGSNSGIGYEQYF
>11|TRBV20-1|.|.|TRBJ2-5
TGCAGTGGCCTGTGGAGAGAGGCCCAGTACTTC
CSGLWREAQYF
>14|TRBV9|TRBD1|.|TRBJ2-1
TGTGCCAGCACTAAAGGACAGGGGGGTGGTGAGCAGTTCTTC
CASTKGQGGGEQFF
>11|TRBV20-1|.|.|TRBJ2-1
TGCAGTGCTAGCGTTGGCGATGAGCAGTTCTTC
CSASVGDEQFF
>14|TRBV4-1|.|.|TRBJ2-2
TGCGCCAGCAGCCCTCCTAATGTTGGCGGGGAGCTGTTTTTT
CASSPPNVGGELFF
>18|TRBV18|.|.|TRBJ2-3
TGTGCCAGCTCACGCGCGGCAATTTACTCTGGGCGCGCAGATACGCAGTATTTT
CASSRAAIYSGRADTQYF
>16|TRBV5-1|.|.|TRBJ2-2
TGCGCCAGCAGCTTGGAGTCGGGGCTAGTTCCCGGGGAGCTGTTTTTT
CASSLESGLVPGELFF
>13|TRBV4-3|.|.|TRBJ1-2
TGCGCCAGCAGCCAATTGGAAGGGGCGGGCTACACCTTC
CASSQLEGAGYTF
>15|TRBV27|.|.|TRBJ2-1
TGTGCCAGCAGTTTTTTAGGCCAGATCCCCAATGAGCAGTTCTTC
CASSFLGQIPNEQFF
>18|TRBV19|TRBD2|.|TRBJ2-7
TGTGCCAGTAGTCTCCAGGCGTTCACCGGGACTAGCGGCTACGAGCAGTACTTC
CASSLQAFTGTSGYEQYF
>13|TRBV9|.|.|TRBJ1-1
TGTGCCAGCAGCCGAAGGACTGACACTGAAGCTTTCTTT
CASSRRTDTEAFF
>17|TRBV5-1|TRBD2|.|TRBJ2-1
TGCGCCAGCAGCTTGAGCTTAGCGGGAGGGGGTTCAGGTGAGCAGTTCTTC
CASSLSLAGGGSGEQFF
>12|TRBV29-1|TRBD1|.|TRBJ1-1
TGCAGCGTCGTCGGGACAGCCTTTGAAGCTTTCTTT
CSVVGTAFEAFF
>17|TRBV7-3|TRBD1|.|TRBJ2-3
TGTGCCAGCAGCTTAACCTGGACAGGGGAACTCACAGATACGCAGTATTTT
CASSLTWTGELTDTQYF
>13|TRBV5-1|.|.|TRBJ2-1
TGCGCCAGCAGCCCCCTCCCGGGGGAATGGCAGTTCTTC
CASSPLPGEWQFF
>12|TRBV18|.|.|TRBJ1-5
TGTGCCAGCTCACCCGGAGTTGAGCCCCAGCATTTT
CASSPGVEPQHF
>15|TRBV6-5|.|.|TRBJ2-1
TGTGCCAGCAGGAGTAGGACGGGTCGGGACAATGAGCAGTTCTTC
CASRSRTGRDNEQFF
>15|TRBV5-6|.|.|TRBJ1-4
TGTGCCAGCAGCTTGGTAGGGGAGACTAATGAAAAACTGTTTTTT
CASSLVGETNEKLFF
>16|TRBV7-2|.|.|TRBJ1-3
TGTGCCAGCAGCTCCGAGCTGAGGTTCGCTGGAAACACCATATATTTT
CASSSELRFAGNTIYF
>14|TRBV5-6|TRBD2|.|TRBJ2-5
TGTGCCAGCAGCCGGGGGACTAGCCTAGAGACCCAGTACTTC
CASSRGTSLETQYF
>16|TRBV5-5|TRBD2|.|TRBJ2-5
TGTGCCAGCAGCTCCCCTAGCGGGAGCTTCCAAGAGACCCAGTACTTC
CASSSPSGSFQETQYF
>16|TRBV10-3|.|.|TRBJ1-5
TGTGCCATCAGTGAGTCAGGCGGGGCCAGCAATCAGCCCCAGCATTTT
CAISESGGASNQPQHF
>12|TRBV6-5|.|.|TRBJ1-2
TGTGCCAGCAGTTATTCAGGGGTCGGCTACACCTTC
CASSYSGVGYTF
>11|TRBV18|.|.|TRBJ2-7
TGTGCCAGCGGAGAGGGAGTCGAGCAGTACTTC
CASGEGVEQYF
>14|TRBV13|.|once|TRBJ1-1
TGTGCCAGCATCGTGTGGGGCATGGACACTGAAGCTTTCTTT
CASIVWGMDTEAFF
>12|TRBV5-1|.|once|TRBJ2-7
TGCGCCAGCAGCTTGCAAGGCTACGAGCAGTACTTC
CASSLQGYEQYF
>13|TRBV29-1|TRBD2|few|TRBJ2-1
TGCAGCGTTGAAGGCAAACTAGCGCCCGAGCAGTTCTTC
CSVEGKLAPEQFF
>14|TRBV18|.|once|TRBJ2-1
TGTGCCAGCTCACAGGGACATAATTACAATGAGCAGTTCTTC
CASSQGHNYNEQFF
>14|TRBV25-1|.|.|TRBJ1-5
TGTGCCAGCAGTGAGGCAGGGGCCAATCAGCCCCAGCATTTT
CASSEAGANQPQHF
>16|TRBV7-2|TRBD1|.|TRBJ1-2
TGTGCCAGCAGCTTAGTTTGGCAGGGGGAAGTGGCTGGCTACACCTTC
CASSLVWQGEVAGYTF
>14|TRBV2|.|.|TRBJ2-3
TGTGCCAGCAGTGGCCGAGCCGCCCCGGGTACGCAGTATTTT
CASSGRAAPGTQYF
>12|TRBV11-2|.|few|TRBJ1-5
TGTGCCAGCAGCTTAGAAGGGCTCCCCCAGCATTTT
CASSLEGLPQHF
>13|TRBV30|.|.|TRBJ1-5
TGTGCCTGGGGCGCGAAGACTGGGGAGCCCCAGCATTTT
CAWGAKTGEPQHF
>14|TRBV30|.|.|TRBJ1-5
TGTGCCTGGAGTGTACGGGGGGGCGGGCAGCCCCAGCATTTT
CAWSVRGGGQPQHF
>11|TRBV9|.|.|TRBJ2-3
TGTGCCGTCAGGTCCTCAGATACGCAGTATTTT
CAVRSSDTQYF
>17|TRBV11-3|TRBD2|.|TRBJ2-1
TGTGCCAGCAGCTTAGAATCAGGGACTAGCGGGAACAATGAGCAGTTCTTC
CASSLESGTSGNNEQFF
>15|TRBV27|TRBD2|.|TRBJ2-7
TGTGCCAGCAGTCCGCTAGCGGGAGGGCCTGTCGAGCAGTACTTC
CASSPLAGGPVEQYF